The 10 T cell receptor beta chains reported below all come from one sample, sequenced in a study of cytomegalovirus exposure and HLA in healthy donors. 13 Jbeta primers and 60 Vbeta primers were used for the PCR. The data were produced by immunoSEQ multiplex PCR, yet TCRdb's version contains in-frame clones alone and is incomplete. The table has about 130,000 clones, about 81% seen once; the top ten hold about 1.1%. The material sequenced was PBMCs. Source of these receptors: a woman aged 30 to 39 in good health and CMV-seronegative.

The rearrangement joins TRBV4-2 to TRBJ1-4; 8 bases map to TRBD1. Germline-derived CDR1 and CDR2 are LGHNA and YNFKEQ. The CDR3 is 16 residues long. V trimming: 1 base; J trimming: 4 bases; junction bases outside the gene matches: 5. The CDR3 coding sequence is TGTGCCAGCAGCCAAGGACAGGGGCCTCTTAATGAAAAACTGTTTTTT. This translates into CASSQGQGPLNEKLFF.

The chain combines TRBV18 with TRBJ2-7, with 10 bases identical to TRBD1. Germline V CDR1 and CDR2: KGHSH, LQKENI. The ends lost 3 bases at V and 5 bases at J; junction bases unmatched: 7. CDR3 length: 15 amino acids. The CDR3 loop is CASSPPTGGRDEQYF. The CDR3 DNA reads as TGTGCCAGCTCACCTCCGACAGGGGGCCGGGACGAGCAGTACTTC.

CDR3 sequence (DNA): TGTGCCAGCAGCTTGCAGGCGGGAAGTCAGTTCTTC. Its protein is CASSLQAGSQFF. The chain links TRBV7-9 to TRBJ2-1, with a possible D match to TRBD2 (6 bases). The germline gives CDR1 SEHNR, CDR2 FQNEAQ (reference sequence). Trimming removed 3 bases from V and 13 bases from J, with 13 bases in between. There are 12 residues in the CDR3.

With regard to this clone: Other nucleotide sequences in the sample specify the same CDR3. The V call is TRBV9, the J call TRBJ1-6, with 9 bases fitting TRBD1. Germline CDR1 is SGDLS and CDR2 is YYNGEE. There are 14 residues in the CDR3. The V segment lost 3 bases and the J segment 9 bases; nucleotides outside the gene matches: 4. CDR3 DNA sequence: TGTGCCAGCAGCGCGGACAGGGGTCTTTCACCCCTCCACTTT. It specifies CASSADRGLSPLHF.

The chain couples TRBV4-2 to TRBJ2-1; D perhaps matches TRBD1 (6 bases). The CDR3 contains 15 residues. The germline V and J ends were trimmed by 0 bases and 3 bases, with 9 bases remaining between them. The germline V gene has CDR1 LGHNA and CDR2 YNFKEQ. CDR3 protein: CASSQEGASYNEQFF. The CDR3, as DNA: TGTGCCAGCAGCCAAGAGGGGGCTAGCTACAATGAGCAGTTCTTC.

This clone occurred a few times. The CDR3 is CASSSVTGEFGSGYTF. DNA for the CDR3: TGCGCCAGCAGCTCGGTAACAGGGGAGTTCGGGAGTGGCTACACCTTC. The V gene is TRBV5-1, the J gene TRBJ1-2; 7 bases are a match to TRBD1. This CDR3 is built from 16 residues. The junction had 15 bases not matched to a gene; V was cut back by 3 bases and J by 7 bases. The germline CDR1 and CDR2 sequences are SGHRS and YFSETQ.

The chain employs TRBV30 and TRBJ1-5, with a possible D match to TRBD1 (5 bases). The CDR3 is made up of 13 amino acids. The germline CDR1 and CDR2 sequences are GTSNPN and SVGIG (reference sequence). Trimming took 1 base from V and 3 from J, leaving 7 bases between them. CDR3 loop: CAWSGQNNQPQHF. The CDR3 DNA sequence: TGTGCCTGGAGTGGACAGAACAATCAGCCCCAGCATTTT.

V and J are TRBV6-6 and TRBJ2-5, with 11 bases that match TRBD2. Germline V gene sequence: CDR1 MNHNY, CDR2 SVGAGI (reference sequence). The CDR3 spans 13 residues. V lost 11 bases to trimming and J lost 2 bases; unmatched junction nucleotides: 4. CDR3 bases: TGTGCCTCTTTAGCGGGGGGGCAAGAGACCCAGTACTTC. Protein: CASLAGGQETQYF.

The CDR3 protein is CASSGQGAQAKNIQYF. CDR3 nucleotides: TGTGCCAGCAGCGGACAGGGGGCTCAAGCCAAAAACATTCAGTACTTC. The rearrangement links TRBV9 to TRBJ2-4; the match to TRBD1 covers 10 bases. V lost 3 bases, J lost 0 bases, and 3 bases stayed unmatched. Germline values: CDR1 SGDLS, CDR2 YYNGEE. This CDR3 contains 16 residues.

The sample holds one count of this clone. The gene calls are TRBV6-6 and TRBJ1-2; possibly TRBD1 for D (6 bases). The CDR3 extends over 15 amino acids. The germline V gene has CDR1 MNHNY and CDR2 SVGAGI (reference sequence). V was pared by 1 base and J by 6 bases, with 15 bases between. This chain's CDR3 is CASSYFGVSGDGYTF. The CDR3 coding sequence is TGTGCCAGCAGTTACTTTGGGGTATCAGGGGATGGCTACACCTTC.